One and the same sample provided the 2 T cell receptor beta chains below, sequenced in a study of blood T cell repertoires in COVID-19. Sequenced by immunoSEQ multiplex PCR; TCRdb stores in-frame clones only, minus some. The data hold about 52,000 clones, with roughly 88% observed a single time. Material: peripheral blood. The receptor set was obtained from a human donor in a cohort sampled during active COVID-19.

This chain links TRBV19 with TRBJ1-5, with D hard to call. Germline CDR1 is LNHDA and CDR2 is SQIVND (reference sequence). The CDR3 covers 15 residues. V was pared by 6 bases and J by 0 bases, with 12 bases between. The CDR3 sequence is CASRIRGNSNQPQHF. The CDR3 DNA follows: TGTGCCAGTAGAATCCGGGGTAATAGCAATCAGCCCCAGCATTTT.

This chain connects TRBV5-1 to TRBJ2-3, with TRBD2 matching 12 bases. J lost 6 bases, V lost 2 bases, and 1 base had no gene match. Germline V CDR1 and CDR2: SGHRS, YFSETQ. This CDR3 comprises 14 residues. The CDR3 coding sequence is TGCGCCAGCAGCTTACTAGCGGGAGGCGATACGCAGTATTTT. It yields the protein CASSLLAGGDTQYF. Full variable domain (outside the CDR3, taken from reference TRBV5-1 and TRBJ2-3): KAGVTQTPRYLIKTRGQQVTLSCSPISGHRSVSWYQQTPGQGLQFLFEYFSETQRNKGNFPGRFSGRQFSNSRSEMNVSTLELGDSALYLCASSLLAGGDTQYFGPGTRLTVL.